These 13 T cell receptor beta chains originate from one sample sequenced in a study of long-term antiretroviral therapy in people with HIV. Investigators performed immunoSEQ version v3.0 at survey level. Repertoires were generated with immunoSEQ multiplex PCR, while TCRdb's copy carries only in-frame clones and drops some. The data hold roughly 15,000 clones, with roughly 80% observed a single time. Specimen: unsorted PBMCs, collected 1.8 years before starting antiretroviral therapy. The receptors originated from a woman aged 40 to 50 with HIV.

Note on this clone: At one boundary the junction diverges from the germline segment, which might be a read error. The chain couples TRBV7-6 to TRBJ2-7; 10 bases line up with TRBD2. This CDR3 spans 16 amino acids. Germline V CDR1 and CDR2: SGHVS, FNYEAQ. The CDR3 region has the DNA TGTGCCAGCAGCATAGCAGCGGGAGGGAGCTCCTACGAGCAGTACTTC. The encoded protein is CASSIAAGGSSYEQYF.

The chain uses TRBV10-3 and TRBJ1-2, with D possibly being TRBD1 (5 bases). The CDR3 spans 14 residues. V gave up 6 bases and J gave up 2 bases, with 13 bases separating them. From germline, CDR1 is ENHRY and CDR2 SYGVKD. CDR3 DNA sequence: TGTGCCATCAGCGCCGGGGCAGGGAACTATGGCTACACCTTC. This sequence encodes CAISAGAGNYGYTF.

This clone showed up just once. This rearrangement joins TRBV7-9 to TRBJ1-6; TRBD1 matches 7 bases. CDR3 size: 15 residues. J gave up 7 bases and V 0 bases, and 3 bases lay outside the gene matches. In germline, CDR1 is SEHNR, CDR2 FQNEAQ (reference sequence). As DNA, the CDR3 is TGTGCCAGCAGCTTAGCCTCAGGGGGGAATTCACCCCTCCACTTT. Translated: CASSLASGGNSPLHF.

The chain employs TRBV2 and TRBJ2-7, with 11 positions matching TRBD1. With V trimmed by 7 bases and J by 6 bases, 14 bases remained unmatched. CDR1 is SNHLY and CDR2 is FYNNEI in the germline V gene. This CDR3 is built from 16 residues. CDR3 protein: CASTVRRTGGSSEQYF. CDR3 bases: TGTGCCAGCACCGTAAGGAGGACAGGGGGCTCAAGCGAGCAGTACTTC.

V and J are TRBV7-9 and TRBJ2-2; the D gene is possibly TRBD2 (6 bases). Trimming left V 5 bases short and J 7 bases short, with 14 bases between. CDR3 length: 14 residues. Germline assignment: CDR1 SEHNR and CDR2 FQNEAQ (reference sequence). Here the CDR3 reads CASSLGTAFGELFF. DNA of the CDR3: TGTGCCAGCAGCCTTGGGACTGCTTTCGGGGAGCTGTTTTTT. The full variable domain, rest sourced from reference TRBV7-9 and TRBJ2-2, is DTGVSQNPRHKITKRGQNVTFRCDPISEHNRLYWYRQTLGQGPEFLTYFQNEAQLEKSRLLSDRFSAERPKGSFSTLEIQRTEQGDSAMYLCASSLGTAFGELFFGEGSRLTVL.

This chain connects TRBV15 to TRBJ1-1; 7 bases map to TRBD1. Germline assignment: CDR1 LNHNV and CDR2 YYDKDF (reference sequence). Trimming cost V 5 bases and J 1 base; bases outside gene matches: 7. CDR3 length: 15 residues. CDR3 sequence reads: CATSGLDRTNTEAFF. The CDR3, as DNA: TGTGCCACCAGCGGACTGGACAGGACGAACACTGAAGCTTTCTTT.

The rearrangement uses TRBV2 and TRBJ2-3; D gene uncertain. The CDR3 has 15 residues. Trimming left V 6 bases short and J 2 bases short, with 15 bases between. In germline, CDR1 is SNHLY, CDR2 FYNNEI. CDR3 nucleotides: TGTGCCAGCAGATCCAGGTTGGGTCTCACAGATACGCAGTATTTT. Residues: CASRSRLGLTDTQYF.

The chain uses TRBV4-1 and TRBJ1-2, with unresolved D. The germline V and J ends were trimmed by 1 base and 1 base, with 10 bases remaining between them. CDR3 length: 15 residues. Germline V CDR1 and CDR2: MGHRA, YSYEKL. The CDR3 sequence is CASSQGTSRNYGYTF. CDR3 nucleotide sequence: TGCGCCAGCAGCCAAGGGACCTCCCGTAACTATGGCTACACCTTC.

J is TRBJ2-3 and V is TRBV18; D is unclear. The V end was cut by 3 bases, the J end by 7 bases, with 14 bases between. The germline V gene has CDR1 KGHSH and CDR2 LQKENI. There are 14 residues in the CDR3. The CDR3 sequence: CASSPPEGTNTQYF. In DNA form, the CDR3 reads TGTGCCAGCTCACCTCCGGAAGGCACGAATACGCAGTATTTT.

The chain employs TRBV5-4 and TRBJ2-7; perhaps TRBD1 as D (6 bases). This CDR3 is built from 13 residues. V was trimmed by 1 base and J by 5 bases, leaving 10 bases between them. Germline V lookup: CDR1 SGHNT, CDR2 YYREEE (reference sequence). The CDR3 DNA is TGTGCCAGCAGCTTGCCTACAGGGAACGAGCAGTACTTC. Amino acids: CASSLPTGNEQYF.

This clone was detected once. This chain joins TRBV5-1 and TRBJ2-5; TRBD2 aligns across 11 bases. J lost 5 bases, V lost 7 bases, and 10 bases had no gene match. The germline V gene has CDR1 SGHRS and CDR2 YFSETQ. The CDR3 extends over 15 amino acids. The CDR3: CASQLLAGGQETQYF. CDR3 DNA: TGCGCCAGCCAACTCCTAGCGGGAGGTCAGGAGACCCAGTACTTC.

The chain uses TRBV5-6 and TRBJ1-5; TRBD1 is a possible D gene (5 bases). Germline lookup yields CDR1 SGHDT and CDR2 YYEEEE. Trimming removed 0 bases at V and 4 bases at J, with 11 bases between. This CDR3 spans 15 amino acids. The DNA of the CDR3 is TGTGCCAGCAGCTTGGGGTGGGACCTGAATCAGCCCCAGCATTTT. Its protein is CASSLGWDLNQPQHF.

The rearrangement uses TRBV10-1 and TRBJ2-1; TRBD2 matches 9 bases. J gave up 1 base and V 4 bases, and 2 bases lay outside the gene matches. The CDR3 is 15 residues long. Germline CDR1 reads WNHNN; CDR2 reads SYGVQD (reference sequence). This chain's CDR3 is CASSATSGSYNEQFF. The CDR3, as DNA: TGCGCCAGCAGTGCCACTAGCGGGTCCTACAATGAGCAGTTCTTC.